This TCR beta chain was retrieved from a study of OX40 agonist ivuxolimab in advanced cancers. The overall study: An agonistic anti-OX40 (CD134) antibody, ivuxolimab, was used to treat the patients.

The assay was immunoSEQ multiplex PCR, and TCRdb's table has in-frame clones only and misses some. The repertoire holds tens of thousands of clones, 77% seen once, with about 1.6% in the top ten. This clone was seen repeatedly, ten times or more. Its antigen is as yet unknown. The study's findings and limits: The study found among the lowest clonal expansion in partial responders at 0.1-3.0 mg/kg. Certain nonresponding patients likewise had low normalized T-cell clonal expansion.

The CDR3 is made up of 12 amino acids. Germline values: CDR1 LNHNV, CDR2 YYDKDF (reference sequence). The V and J ends lost 1 base and 6 bases respectively, with 4 bases between them. The J gene is TRBJ1-5, the V gene TRBV15; no reliable D call. The TCR sequence derives from an adult with an advanced solid tumor such as melanoma, head and neck, liver or kidney cancer. The sample here was CD4+ or CD8+ T cells sorted from blood, taken in a trial of the OX40 agonist ivuxolimab. CDR3 protein: CATSRVGQPQHF. The CDR3 bases are TGTGCCACCAGCAGAGTCGGTCAGCCCCAGCATTTT. The whole variable domain, remainder taken from reference TRBV15 and TRBJ1-5, is DAMVIQNPRYQVTQFGKPVTLSCSQTLNHNVMYWYQQKSSQAPKLLFHYYDKDFNNEADTPDNFQSRRPNTSFCFLDIRSPGLGDTAMYLCATSRVGQPQHFGDGTRLSIL.